This passage covers 32 T cell receptor beta chains from one sample sequenced in a study of T cell responses to AZD1222 COVID-19 vaccine. TCRdb's copy holds only in-frame clones and misses some; the assay was immunoSEQ multiplex PCR. In the table there are 130,000 or so clones, around 94% of which are singletons. Here the sequenced sample was peripheral blood, taken on day 0 of AZD1222 vaccination. These receptors were taken from an adult in good health.

The chain uses TRBV11-3 and TRBJ2-3; no clear D. Germline loops: CDR1 SGHNT, CDR2 YENEEA. Trimming took 1 base from V and 9 from J, leaving 8 bases between them. The CDR3 covers 12 residues. In DNA, the CDR3 is TGTGCCAGCAGCTTAGGGGATACAACGCAGTATTTT. This sequence encodes CASSLGDTTQYF.

The chain employs TRBV25-1 and TRBJ2-3, with a tentative D call TRBD1 (6 bases). This CDR3 is built from 13 residues. Germline CDR1 and CDR2: MGHDK and SYGVNS. V lost 9 bases and J 7 bases, leaving 17 bases between the germline ends. The CDR3 loop is CASTRGGEHTQYF. In DNA, the CDR3 is TGTGCCAGTACTAGAGGGGGAGAACATACGCAGTATTTT.

The chain combines TRBV3-1 (or the pseudogene TRBV3-2) with TRBJ2-3; D call uncertain. The V and J ends lost 2 bases and 3 bases respectively, with 6 bases between them. The length of the CDR3 is 13 residues. Per the germline V gene, CDR1 is LGHDT and CDR2 is YNNKEL (reference sequence). CDR3 sequence reads: CASSQKGTDTQYF. Written as DNA, the CDR3 is TGTGCCAGCAGCCAAAAGGGTACAGATACGCAGTATTTT.

The chain is built from TRBV11-2 and TRBJ2-7; TRBD1 matches at 9 bases. This CDR3 is built from 16 residues. J lost 5 bases, V lost 4 bases, and 12 bases had no gene match. Germline values: CDR1 SGHAT, CDR2 FQNNGV. The CDR3 nucleotides are TGTGCCAGCAGCTCCTTCAGGACAGGGGATTGGAACGAGCAGTACTTC. This encodes CASSSFRTGDWNEQYF.

This chain uses TRBV5-6 with TRBJ1-1, with 9 bases aligning to TRBD1. Germline-derived CDR1 and CDR2 are SGHDT and YYEEEE. With 4 bases clipped from V and 0 bases from J, the junction kept 4 bases outside the gene matches. The CDR3 extends over 15 amino acids. The CDR3 is CASSKGQGLNTEAFF. The CDR3 bases are TGTGCCAGCAGCAAGGGACAGGGCCTGAACACTGAAGCTTTCTTT.

This chain joins TRBV7-8 and TRBJ2-7; a possible D gene is TRBD2 (5 bases). The V gene lost 5 bases and the J gene lost 3 bases, with 14 bases spanning the gap. The CDR3 runs to 14 residues. CDR1 and CDR2 from the germline V gene are SGHVS and FQNEAQ. The CDR3 protein is CASSPGSSGYEQYF. The CDR3 region has the DNA TGTGCCAGCAGCCCGGGGAGTTCTGGCTACGAGCAGTACTTC. The full variable domain, with the rest looked up from reference TRBV7-8 and TRBJ2-7, is GAGVSQSPRYKVAKRGQDVALRCDPISGHVSLFWYQQALGQGPEFLTYFQNEAQLDKSGLPSDRFFAERPEGSVSTLKIQRTQQEDSAVYLCASSPGSSGYEQYFGPGTRLTVT.

The chain's CDR3 is CASSFTGSRVYEQYF. DNA for the CDR3: TGTGCCAGCAGTTTCACCGGATCAAGGGTCTACGAGCAGTACTTC. V usage is TRBV28 and J usage is TRBJ2-7; D is undetermined. V lost 3 bases, J lost 3 bases, and 15 bases lay in between. The CDR3 is 15 residues long. Germline values: CDR1 MDHEN, CDR2 SYDVKM.

The rearrangement links TRBV7-6 to TRBJ2-1, with TRBD2 identical over 10 bases. Germline V gene data show CDR1 as SGHVS and CDR2 as FNYEAQ. With V trimmed by 1 base and J by 0 bases, 9 bases remained unmatched. The CDR3 has 19 amino acids. CDR3 protein: CASSLVIGLAENSYNEQFF. The CDR3 DNA reads TGTGCCAGCAGCTTAGTTATTGGACTAGCGGAGAACTCCTACAATGAGCAGTTCTTC.

The chain has TRBV27 and TRBJ2-5, with 7 nucleotides matching TRBD1. CDR1 MNHEY and CDR2 SMNVEV come from the germline V gene (reference sequence). This CDR3 contains 15 residues. V lost 8 bases to trimming and J lost 4 bases; unmatched junction nucleotides: 13. The CDR3 bases are TGTGCCAGCTCCGAAACTTCACAGGGGAGAGAGACCCAGTACTTC. Its translation is CASSETSQGRETQYF.

The chain has TRBV7-8 and TRBJ2-2; tentatively, D is TRBD2 (5 bases). The CDR3 spans 17 residues. CDR1 and CDR2 (germline): SGHVS, FQNEAQ. V was cut by 1 base and J by 1 base, with 13 bases left in between. Here the CDR3 reads CASSLEGAMWNTGELFF. As DNA, the CDR3 is TGTGCCAGCAGCTTAGAGGGAGCGATGTGGAACACCGGGGAGCTGTTTTTT.

The gene calls are TRBV9 and TRBJ1-1; D is uncertain. The ends were cut back, 5 bases at V and 2 bases at J, with 4 bases in the middle. Germline V gene sequence: CDR1 SGDLS, CDR2 YYNGEE. The CDR3 runs 11 residues. This CDR3 reads CASRANTEAFF. The CDR3 DNA reads TGTGCCAGCAGGGCAAACACTGAAGCTTTCTTT. Filled out from reference TRBV9 and TRBJ1-1, the complete variable domain reads DSGVTQTPKHLITATGQRVTLRCSPRSGDLSVYWYQQSLDQGLQFLIQYYNGEERAKGNILERFSAQQFPDLHSELNLSSLELGDSALYFCASRANTEAFFGQGTRLTVV.

The genes are TRBV14 and TRBJ1-2; 8 bases are shared with TRBD1. J gave up 7 bases and V 8 bases, and 6 bases lay outside the gene matches. This CDR3 has 12 amino acids. Per germline, CDR1 SGHDN and CDR2 FVKESK. This chain's CDR3 is CASSRGRRGYTF. CDR3 bases: TGTGCCAGCTCCAGGGGGCGACGTGGCTACACCTTC.

This chain joins TRBV6-1 and TRBJ1-4, with D perhaps matching TRBD1 (6 bases). Between the trimmed V and J ends, which lost 1 base and 6 bases, there was a span of 12 bases. The CDR3 spans 15 residues. Germline loops: CDR1 MNHNS, CDR2 SASEGT. The CDR3 coding sequence is TGTGCCAGCAGTGAAGACAGGGTGGTTTATGAAAAACTGTTTTTT. Protein product: CASSEDRVVYEKLFF.

The chain recombines TRBV28 with TRBJ1-2; 11 positions agree with TRBD1. CDR3 size: 14 residues. The J segment lost 8 bases and the V segment lost 4 bases, leaving 6 bases of the junction unmatched. The germline V gene encodes CDR1 MDHEN and CDR2 SYDVKM. The CDR3 region is CASSSGQGASGYTF. The DNA for the CDR3 is TGTGCCAGCAGTTCAGGACAGGGGGCGTCCGGCTACACCTTC.

The J gene is TRBJ1-1, the V gene TRBV5-1; the match to TRBD1 covers 8 bases. The germline V gene encodes CDR1 SGHRS and CDR2 YFSETQ. The CDR3 consists of 14 residues. J lost 1 base, V lost 4 bases, and 3 bases had no gene match. The CDR3 loop is CASSLDRGNTEAFF. The CDR3 nucleotides read TGCGCCAGCAGCCTCGACAGGGGGAACACTGAAGCTTTCTTT. Filled out from reference TRBV5-1 and TRBJ1-1, the complete variable domain reads KAGVTQTPRYLIKTRGQQVTLSCSPISGHRSVSWYQQTPGQGLQFLFEYFSETQRNKGNFPGRFSGRQFSNSRSEMNVSTLELGDSALYLCASSLDRGNTEAFFGQGTRLTVV.

CDR3 region: CASSYGGQGGNEQFF. The CDR3 nucleotides are TGTGCCAGCAGTTACGGGGGTCAAGGGGGCAATGAGCAGTTCTTC. The chain links TRBV6-6 to TRBJ2-1; D may be TRBD1 (6 bases). Germline CDR1 is MNHNY and CDR2 is SVGAGI (reference sequence). The CDR3 covers 15 residues. Trimming shortened V by 2 bases and J by 6 bases, and 14 bases separated the two germline ends.

The chain is built from TRBV27 and TRBJ2-2, with D possibly TRBD1 on 6 matching bases. The CDR3 is 14 residues long. With 5 bases removed from V and 8 bases from J, the gap between germline ends came to 15 bases. In germline, CDR1 is MNHEY, CDR2 SMNVEV (reference sequence). CDR3 bases: TGTGCCAGCAGTCCGCCCCCCAGGGGAGGGGAGCTGTTTTTT. Its protein product is CASSPPPRGGELFF.

The chain joins TRBV18 to TRBJ2-5; D gene uncertain. The CDR3 sequence is 11 residues long. Per the germline V gene, CDR1 is KGHSH and CDR2 is LQKENI. V lost 6 bases and J lost 2, with 4 bases in between. As DNA, the CDR3 is TGTGCCAGCTCTCAGCAAGAGACCCAGTACTTC. This encodes CASSQQETQYF.

V is TRBV7-9 and J is TRBJ2-5, with D possibly matching TRBD2 (6 bases). V lost 5 bases and J lost 5, with 9 bases in between. Looked up from germline, CDR1 is SEHNR and CDR2 is FQNEAQ (reference sequence). The CDR3 consists of 12 residues. The CDR3 DNA sequence: TGTGCCAGCAGCAGGGAGGAGGAGACCCAGTACTTC. The encoded protein is CASSREEETQYF.

The genes are TRBV24-1 and TRBJ2-1, with 11 bases aligning to TRBD2. Germline V CDR1 and CDR2: KGHDR, SFDVKD. This CDR3 is built from 16 residues. V was pared by 2 bases and J by 4 bases, with 3 bases of the junction left unmatched. The DNA of the CDR3 is TGTGCCACCAGTGATTCCGGGACTAGCGGTTACAATGAGCAGTTCTTC. Encoded protein: CATSDSGTSGYNEQFF.

This CDR3 is CASGGQGVYNEQFF. CDR3 sequence (DNA): TGTGCCAGCGGGGGGCAGGGAGTCTACAATGAGCAGTTCTTC. This sequence joins TRBV2 and TRBJ2-1; the D call may be TRBD1 or TRBD2 (6 bases each). Germline CDR1 and CDR2: SNHLY and FYNNEI. V shed 8 bases and J shed 3 bases, with 14 bases lying between them. This CDR3 is built from 14 residues. Filled out from reference TRBV2 and TRBJ2-1, the complete variable domain reads EPEVTQTPSHQVTQMGQEVILRCVPISNHLYFYWYRQILGQKVEFLVSFYNNEISEKSEIFDDQFSVERPDGSNFTLKIRSTKLEDSAMYFCASGGQGVYNEQFFGPGTRLTVL.

This clone was observed a few times. The V call is TRBV7-2, the J call TRBJ1-4; D not resolved. The V and J ends lost 2 bases and 4 bases respectively, with 11 bases between them. The germline V gene has CDR1 SGHTA and CDR2 FQGNSA. The CDR3 length is 15 residues. The CDR3 spells CASSLTPGVNEKLFF. In DNA form, the CDR3 reads TGTGCCAGCAGCTTAACCCCAGGAGTTAATGAAAAACTGTTTTTT.

The chain recombines TRBV5-7 with TRBJ2-6, with D uncertain. Being an ORF, TRBV5-7 has a function that is uncertain. Trimming left V 2 bases short and J 0 bases short, with 9 bases between. The CDR3 runs 16 residues. CDR3 DNA: TGTGCCAGCAGCTTTGAACGGAGCTCTGGGGCCAACGTCCTGACTTTC. Translation gives CASSFERSSGANVLTF.

The gene calls are TRBV19 and TRBJ2-1, with 13 bases that match TRBD2. This CDR3 comprises 17 residues. The ends lost 2 bases at V and 12 bases at J; junction bases unmatched: 13. Per germline, CDR1 LNHDA and CDR2 SQIVND (reference sequence). CDR3 sequence (DNA): TGTGCCAGTAGTATACGGTCGGGACTAGCGGGGTCTGGGGGGCAGTTCTTC. Translation: CASSIRSGLAGSGGQFF.

The chain is built from TRBV3-1 (or the pseudogene TRBV3-2) and TRBJ2-3, with D uncertain. Germline CDR1 and CDR2: LGHDT and YNNKEL (reference sequence). CDR3 length: 12 residues. Trimming left V 0 bases short and J 5 bases short, with 3 bases between. CDR3 DNA: TGTGCCAGCAGCCAAGACCTAGATACGCAGTATTTT. Translating gives CASSQDLDTQYF.

The genes are TRBV5-1 and TRBJ2-5; 7 nucleotides line up with TRBD1. The V gene's germline CDR1 is SGHRS and CDR2 YFSETQ. The V gene end was trimmed by 4 bases and the J gene end by 5 bases; junction bases not matched to a gene: 5. The CDR3 contains 13 residues. In DNA form, the CDR3 reads TGCGCCAGCAGCCAAGGGGGCGGGGAGACCCAGTACTTC. It encodes CASSQGGGETQYF.

The chain recombines TRBV5-1 with TRBJ1-1, with D unclear. V gave up 0 bases and J gave up 10 bases, with 16 bases separating them. There are 14 residues in the CDR3. Germline V gene sequence: CDR1 SGHRS, CDR2 YFSETQ. The CDR3 is CASSLEEGIIAAFF. In nucleotides, the CDR3 is TGCGCCAGCAGCTTGGAAGAGGGAATTATCGCAGCTTTCTTT.

This chain connects TRBV7-9 to TRBJ2-1, with unresolved D. Germline CDR1 SEHNR, CDR2 FQNEAQ (reference sequence). V dropped 2 bases and J dropped 0 bases, with 8 bases sitting between them. This CDR3 spans 15 amino acids. CDR3: CASSLRDSSYNEQFF. DNA for the CDR3: TGTGCCAGCAGCTTAAGGGATAGCTCCTACAATGAGCAGTTCTTC.

V usage is TRBV11-3 and J usage is TRBJ2-7; 7 nucleotides agree with TRBD2. CDR3 length equals 14 residues. V dropped 2 bases and J dropped 7; count of bases not matched to a gene: 8. Germline V gene lookup returns CDR1 SGHNT and CDR2 YENEEA. The CDR3 bases are TGTGCCAGCAGCTTAACGGGTAAAGCGGGAGAGCAGTACTTC. It codes for CASSLTGKAGEQYF. Together with reference TRBV11-3 and TRBJ2-7, the CDR3 gives the full variable domain: EAGVVQSPRYKIIEKKQPVAFWCNPISGHNTLYWYLQNLGQGPELLIRYENEEAVDDSQLPKDRFSAERLKGVDSTLKIQPAELGDSAVYLCASSLTGKAGEQYFGPGTRLTVT.

The genes are TRBV19 and TRBJ1-5, with TRBD1 matching 8 bases. The CDR3 spans 16 residues. Germline loops: CDR1 LNHDA, CDR2 SQIVND (reference sequence). V trimming: 1 base; J trimming: 1 base; junction bases outside the gene matches: 3. The CDR3 loop reads CASSIGQGRSNQPQHF. The CDR3 coding sequence is TGTGCCAGTAGTATAGGACAGGGGAGGAGCAATCAGCCCCAGCATTTT.

The CDR3 region is CASSVVGAGGPVTGELFF. CDR3 in DNA: TGTGCCAGCAGCGTAGTAGGGGCGGGAGGGCCGGTCACCGGGGAGCTGTTTTTT. The chain combines TRBV9 with TRBJ2-2, with 9 bases identical to TRBD2. Trimming at V came to 0 bases and at J to 4 bases, leaving 10 bases not matched to a gene. Germline loops: CDR1 SGDLS, CDR2 YYNGEE. CDR3 length: 18 residues.

The chain recombines TRBV6-5 with TRBJ1-1; D is undetermined. The germline V gene has CDR1 MNHEY and CDR2 SVGAGI. The CDR3 is made up of 13 amino acids. V lost 6 bases to trimming and J lost 3 bases, with 11 bases between them. CDR3 amino acids: CASSLVEDTEAFF. The CDR3 DNA sequence: TGTGCCAGCAGCCTGGTGGAGGACACTGAAGCTTTCTTT.